This T cell receptor (beta chain) came from a study of cytomegalovirus exposure and HLA in healthy donors. Study as a whole: A data release that came early held about 89 million unique TCRs from HLA-typed donors. The study, taken as a whole, reports: A later analysis reportedly found fewer N-insertions in an Asian-associated ancestry cluster than the roughly 730-donor mean.

V lost 3 bases, J lost 1 base, and 22 bases lay in between. The length of the CDR3 is 18 residues. With regard to this clone: Antigen specificity is unknown.

Primers: 60 Vbeta forward and 13 Jbeta reverse. TCRdb keeps only in-frame clones here, not all; method: immunoSEQ multiplex PCR. The sample lists some 110,000 clones, roughly 80% occurring once. This TCR derives from a man aged 30-40 years in good health and CMV-seronegative. The chain couples TRBV23-1 to TRBJ2-7; tentatively, D is TRBD1 (5 bases). TRBV23-1 qualifies as an ORF whose function is uncertain. Sequencing used PBMCs. The CDR3 loop is CASSHPIRTRVGSYEQYF. CDR3 sequence (DNA): TGCGCCAGCAGTCACCCCATTCGAACCAGGGTAGGATCCTACGAGCAGTACTTC.